The 9 T cell receptor beta chains presented below share a single source sample, sequenced in a study of blood T cell repertoires in COVID-19. Method: immunoSEQ multiplex PCR; TCRdb's copy keeps in-frame clones and lacks some. Of 70,000 or so clones in the sample, about 68% are singletons; the top ten hold approximately 40%. Specimen: peripheral blood. All receptors come from a woman between 65 and 79 years old with acute or convalescent COVID-19.

V and J are TRBV3-1 (or the pseudogene TRBV3-2) and TRBJ2-7; TRBD2 is a possible D gene (5 bases). Germline CDR1 is LGHDT and CDR2 is YNNKEL (reference sequence). Trimming removed 2 bases at V and 7 bases at J, with 24 bases between. The CDR3 length is 17 residues. DNA for the CDR3: TGTGCCAGCAGCCAACCCTCTCGAGCGGACCGCACTTGGGAGCAGTACTTC. It translates to CASSQPSRADRTWEQYF.

The chain uses TRBV3-1 (or the pseudogene TRBV3-2) and TRBJ1-1; 7 bases match TRBD1. V lost 6 bases and J lost 4; bases outside the gene matches: 8. Germline lookup yields CDR1 LGHDT and CDR2 YNNKEL (reference sequence). There are 14 residues in the CDR3. Written as DNA, the CDR3 is TGTGCCAGCAGTCTTTACCAGGGGGGCACTGAAGCTTTCTTT. It encodes CASSLYQGGTEAFF.

J is TRBJ2-5 and V is TRBV7-9, with TRBD2 matching over 9 bases. J lost 3 bases, V lost 7 bases, and 12 bases had no gene match. Germline V gene lookup returns CDR1 SEHNR and CDR2 FQNEAQ (reference sequence). The CDR3 totals 16 residues. This CDR3 is CASTPGSGGTEETQYF. DNA for the CDR3: TGTGCCAGCACCCCGGGGAGCGGGGGGACAGAAGAGACCCAGTACTTC.

This clone was observed a handful of times. The rearrangement uses TRBV19 and TRBJ2-5, with 9 bases lining up with TRBD2. In germline, CDR1 is LNHDA, CDR2 SQIVND (reference sequence). The CDR3 is 16 residues long. J gave up 0 bases and V 6 bases, and 8 bases lay outside the gene matches. CDR3 DNA: TGTGCCAGTAGGTGGCTAGCGGGGTCTAACCAAGAGACCCAGTACTTC. Translating gives CASRWLAGSNQETQYF. Full variable domain (missing parts from reference TRBV19 and TRBJ2-5): DGGITQSPKYLFRKEGQNVTLSCEQNLNHDAMYWYRQDPGQGLRLIYYSQIVNDFQKGDIAEGYSVSREKKESFPLTVTSAQKNPTAFYLCASRWLAGSNQETQYFGPGTRLLVL.

The CDR3 region has the DNA TGTGCCAGCAGTGAAACGACAGGGCCCTATGGCTACACCTTC. It specifies CASSETTGPYGYTF. V is TRBV6-1 and J is TRBJ1-2; 7 positions agree with TRBD1. The CDR3 is 14 residues long. Germline-derived CDR1 and CDR2 are MNHNS and SASEGT. J gave up 4 bases and V 2 bases, and 4 bases lay outside the gene matches.

The chain has TRBV25-1 and TRBJ1-6; the D gene is possibly TRBD1 (6 bases). Deletions cut 2 bases from V and 13 bases from J, with 18 bases between. The CDR3 length is 15 residues. Germline lookup yields CDR1 MGHDK and CDR2 SYGVNS. CDR3 amino acids: CASSEIQGPNGPLHF. The CDR3 DNA reads TGTGCCAGCAGTGAAATACAGGGTCCCAATGGGCCCCTCCACTTT.

This clone has just a few counts. This chain links TRBV30 with TRBJ1-1, with D unclear. The ends were cut back, 1 base at V and 1 base at J, with 7 bases in the middle. In germline, CDR1 is GTSNPN, CDR2 SVGIG (reference sequence). The CDR3 runs 13 residues. CDR3 DNA: TGTGCCTGGAGTGCAGATTCGAACACTGAAGCTTTCTTT. Its protein product is CAWSADSNTEAFF.

The chain couples TRBV6-5 to TRBJ2-1, with 10 bases matching TRBD2. Per the germline V gene, CDR1 is MNHEY and CDR2 is SVGAGI. Germline trimming cut 6 bases from V and 7 bases from J; bases unmatched to any gene: 9. The CDR3 totals 15 residues. CDR3 sequence (DNA): TGTGCCAGCAGGCTCGGACTAGCGGCTCATAATGAGCAGTTCTTC. Protein: CASRLGLAAHNEQFF.

V gene TRBV6-2 or TRBV6-3 combines with J gene TRBJ1-2, with 9 bases lining up with TRBD1. The CDR3 is made up of 15 amino acids. In germline, CDR1 is MNHEY, CDR2 SVGEGT. V was pared by 4 bases and J by 6 bases, with 9 bases of the junction left unmatched. The CDR3 bases are TGTGCCAGCAGTTCTCTGGGACAGGGCGCAAATGGCTACACCTTC. Amino acid sequence: CASSSLGQGANGYTF.